This is a list of T cell receptor beta chains from one sample in a study of radiotherapy plus CTLA-4 blockade in lung cancer. The table came from immunoSEQ multiplex PCR; TCRdb's copy has only in-frame clones and leaves some out. The profile shows 60,000 to 75,000 clones, 60% to 80% of them singletons. The sample here was peripheral blood, taken from a patient treated with radiotherapy plus ipilimumab. Receptors were obtained from a human donor with non-small cell lung cancer whose response to radiotherapy plus ipilimumab could not be evaluated. Some clones in this sample may be carry-over from other donors' samples. Each CDR3 is given with its conserved first and last residue.

length	V	J	CDR3
11	TRBV5-1	TRBJ1-1	CASNQGLEAFF
15	TRBV5-1	TRBJ2-2	CASSREPGGHGELFF
16	TRBV9	TRBJ1-3	CASSVTPAGTVNTIYF
13	TRBV4-2	TRBJ2-3	CASSQELADTQYF
14	TRBV5-1	TRBJ1-5	CASSAGEENQPQHF
16	TRBV7-9	TRBJ2-3	CASSLGTSGGLDTQYF
11	TRBV7-2	TRBJ1-2	CASRGGDGYTF
18	TRBV9	TRBJ1-4	CASSDPTQPGQSNEKLFF
17	TRBV5-5	TRBJ2-7	CASSRLQQGFGSYEQYF
15	TRBV5-6	TRBJ1-1	CASSSVLAGNTEAFF
11	TRBV6-1	TRBJ1-2	CASSEEPGYTF
14	TRBV19	TRBJ2-1	CATASGGLHNEQFF
14	TRBV7-9	TRBJ1-1	CASGDNGVNTEAFF
14	TRBV6-5	TRBJ1-4	CASSYSQGNEKLFF
15	TRBV7-9	TRBJ2-7	CASSLAEAPVYEQYF
13	TRBV11-2	TRBJ1-1	CASSLERETEAFF
17	TRBV15	TRBJ1-5	CATSRTTGGYSNQPQHF
13	TRBV19	TRBJ1-2	CASAQGRGYGYTF
16	TRBV19	TRBJ2-4	CASSIDAGLAKNIQYF
14	TRBV28	TRBJ1-3	CASTAQGTGNTIYF
17	TRBV5-1	TRBJ2-1	CASSLGLVAGLINEQFF
11	TRBV28	TRBJ1-6	CASSFGSPLHF
15	TRBV5-1	TRBJ2-5	CASQGLAGDQETQYF
13	TRBV27	TRBJ2-7	CASRSTGTSEQYF
15	TRBV5-1	TRBJ2-2	CASSPTTGNTGELFF
14	TRBV7-9	TRBJ1-1	CASSREAGNTEAFF
15	TRBV5-4	TRBJ2-5	CASSPKDSPRETQYF
13	TRBV25-1	TRBJ2-5	CASSDLTEETQYF
14	TRBV19	TRBJ2-4	CASSPGQGKNIQYF
15	TRBV5-4	TRBJ2-3	CASKGGGQGTDTQYF
16	TRBV5-6	TRBJ1-6	CASSLGQDGYNSPLHF
15	TRBV5-1	TRBJ1-1	CASSFSWQMNTEAFF
14	TRBV6-6	TRBJ1-6	CASPPGGRGSPLHF
14	TRBV6-6	TRBJ1-1	CASSYHSGGTEAFF
16	TRBV19	TRBJ1-2	CASSIPGQPENYGYTF
14	TRBV19	TRBJ1-2	CASSPQTGLGGYTF
15	TRBV25-1	TRBJ2-3	CASSRLAGGTDTQYF